Reported below is one TCR beta chain. The sample is drawn from a study of sequential checkpoint blockade in melanoma. The germline CDR1 and CDR2 sequences are SGHTS and YDEGEE. V was pared by 3 bases and J by 4 bases, with 9 bases of the junction left unmatched. This CDR3 is built from 15 residues. The sample's treatment: randomized to nivolumab then ipilimumab (arm A) or the reverse (arm B). None of the patients previously received DNA-damaging chemotherapy. The data were produced by immunoSEQ multiplex PCR, yet TCRdb's version contains in-frame clones alone and is incomplete. The sample gives tens of thousands of clones, 85% to 90% of which show up once; approximately 15% is in the top ten.

The clonotype originates from a human donor with melanoma. V is TRBV5-8 and J is TRBJ1-2, with 7 bases aligning to TRBD1. The sequences come from CD8+ T cells sorted from blood (inferred from file names), collected from a patient given nivolumab and ipilimumab in sequence. The CDR3 reads CASSWRVRDSYGYTF. The CDR3 DNA is TGTGCCAGCAGCTGGAGGGTCAGGGACAGCTATGGCTACACCTTC.